This TCR beta chain was profiled in a study of T-cell memory formation after mild COVID-19. General observations from the study: Shrinking CD4+ clones resided mostly in CM and EM, and CD8+ ones in EMRA.

Each CDR3 protein gets one entry after TCRdb re-called the 5' RACE reads with MiXCR. The repertoire includes 540,000 or so distinct CDR3 sequences, 20% of them detected once, and around an eighth sits in the top ten. There are a few counts of this clonotype. Its antigen is currently unknown. CDR1 SGHVS and CDR2 FNYEAQ come from the germline V gene. With 5 bases removed from V and 7 bases from J, the gap between germline ends came to 14 bases. This CDR3 spans 13 amino acids. This clonotype originated in an adult woman who had mild COVID-19 (a few samples of this study predate the infection). Cell type and time point are not known. The chain uses TRBV7-6 and TRBJ2-5; D tentatively reads TRBD1 or TRBD2 (5 bases each). Sequencing was done on a sample of PBMCs or a T cell subset sorted from them (not recorded which). CDR3 in DNA: TGTGCCAGCAGCCCCCTCCAGGGAGCGACCCAGTACTTC. This translates into CASSPLQGATQYF.